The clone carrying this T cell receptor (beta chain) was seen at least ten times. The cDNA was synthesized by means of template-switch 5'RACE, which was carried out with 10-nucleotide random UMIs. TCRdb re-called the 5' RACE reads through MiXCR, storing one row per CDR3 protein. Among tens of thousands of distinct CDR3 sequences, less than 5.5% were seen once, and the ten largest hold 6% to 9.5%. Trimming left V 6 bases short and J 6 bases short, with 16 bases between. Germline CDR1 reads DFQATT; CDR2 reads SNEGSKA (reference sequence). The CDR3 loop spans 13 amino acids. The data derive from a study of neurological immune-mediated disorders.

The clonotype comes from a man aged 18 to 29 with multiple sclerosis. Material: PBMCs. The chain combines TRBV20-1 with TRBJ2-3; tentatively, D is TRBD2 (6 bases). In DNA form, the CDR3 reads TGCAGTGCCCGGGACTGGGGATCCGATACGCAGTATTTT. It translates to CSARDWGSDTQYF.